The T cell receptor (beta chain) under discussion was sequenced for a study of OX40 agonist ivuxolimab in advanced cancers. Overall study: Recorded diagnoses for dose-escalation patients were hepatocellular carcinoma, melanoma, renal cell or head and neck cancer.

Study-wide results and limits: There were also nonresponders showing low normalized T-cell clonal expansion.

Germline lookup yields CDR1 MNHEY and CDR2 SVGAGI. With 4 bases removed from V and 0 bases from J, the gap between germline ends came to 10 bases. The CDR3 contains 15 residues. Libraries were prepared by immunoSEQ multiplex PCR; TCRdb keeps only in-frame clonotypes and omits some of them. The repertoire holds some 53,000 clones, roughly 94% seen once, with about 12% in the top ten. To note about this clone: Its cognate antigen is unknown.

The clonotype comes from an adult with an advanced solid tumor such as melanoma, head and neck, liver or kidney cancer. This sequence joins TRBV6-5 and TRBJ1-3; no firm D call. The sample consisted of CD4+ or CD8+ T cells sorted from blood, taken in a trial of the OX40 agonist ivuxolimab. CDR3 nucleotides: TGTGCCAGCAGTTTCCAAGACACCTCTGGAAACACCATATATTTT. Translating it yields CASSFQDTSGNTIYF.